The rows below give T cell receptor beta chains drawn from one sample of a study of OX40 agonist ivuxolimab in advanced cancers. Data came from immunoSEQ multiplex PCR; TCRdb stores just in-frame clones and leaves some out. Of approximately 100,000 clones listed, 90% are singletons. Sequencing was performed on CD4+ or CD8+ T cells sorted from blood, taken in a trial of the OX40 agonist ivuxolimab. Every receptor here comes from an adult with an advanced solid tumor such as melanoma, head and neck, liver or kidney cancer. The CDR3 runs from the conserved cysteine through the conserved F or W. The size field is filled for only some rows; it gives once, few, many or a size class.

TRBV7-2	-	TRBJ2-7	CASSLLGLAGKNEQYF
TRBV7-8	few	TRBJ2-1	CASSLAGVTEQFF
TRBV9	-	TRBJ2-3	CASSVVSGSVDTQYF
TRBV5-4	-	TRBJ2-5	CASSLEGLPRSGETQYF
TRBV15	-	TRBJ2-3	CATSRGTRTDTQYF
TRBV5-6	-	TRBJ2-5	CASIYRAGETQYF
TRBV28	-	TRBJ1-1	CASSAHMNTEAFF
TRBV18	-	TRBJ2-5	CASSPGLAGVAQYF
TRBV28	-	TRBJ2-7	CASTSGGSQNEQYF
TRBV18	once	TRBJ2-1	CASSPRNEQFF
TRBV7-8	few	TRBJ1-4	CASSFNSGTGVGKLFF
TRBV5-1	-	TRBJ2-7	CASSLLENYEQYF
TRBV4-1	-	TRBJ2-1	CASSPQDMGGGFRNEQFF
TRBV4-2	-	TRBJ2-3	CASSQERVSAPSPQYF
TRBV19	-	TRBJ2-2	CASSLKDIFNTGELFF
TRBV7-2	once	TRBJ2-7	CASSLEAGRGEQYF
TRBV19	-	TRBJ2-7	CASSIGEGNYEQYF
TRBV6-6	-	TRBJ2-2	CASSYVRAGELFF
TRBV7-2	few	TRBJ2-2	CASSLSPRNTGELFF
TRBV7-2	-	TRBJ2-2	CASSGTSGTGELFF
TRBV15	-	TRBJ1-5	CATSRDLYQPQHF
TRBV5-4	-	TRBJ2-2	CASSRLNRGNTGELFF
TRBV28	-	TRBJ2-7	CASSSRDRGQGEQYF
TRBV9	-	TRBJ1-2	CASSVDRDYGYTF
TRBV15	-	TRBJ2-7	CATSRGYPYEQYF
TRBV6-5	-	TRBJ2-3	CASKVDGRGTDTQYF
TRBV28	once	TRBJ2-2	CASSKVGELFF
TRBV7-9	few	TRBJ2-7	CASSGGTAYYEQYF
TRBV19	-	TRBJ1-1	CASSMAGSRAFF
TRBV20-1	-	TRBJ1-2	CSATGYEGYTF
TRBV4-3	-	TRBJ2-3	CASSQGYSGTDTQYF
TRBV5-1	-	TRBJ2-5	CASGTAETQYF
TRBV4-2	-	TRBJ2-7	CASSQVGGSGEQYF
TRBV6-5	-	TRBJ2-1	CASSYSGQGHHEQFF
TRBV2	once	TRBJ1-5	CASSGSNQPQHF
TRBV29-1	-	TRBJ2-2	CSGSDTGELFF
TRBV28	-	TRBJ1-2	CASSFGGNYGYTF
TRBV2	once	TRBJ2-5	CASSGGRGPQETQYF
TRBV7-9	-	TRBJ2-3	CASSLDGRVTDTQYF
TRBV20-1	once	TRBJ1-2	CSGGGVDGYTF
TRBV19	-	TRBJ2-5	CASSMVSQETQYF
TRBV7-2	-	TRBJ2-1	CASSLDWGVYNEQFF
TRBV11-3	-	TRBJ2-1	CASSRDSSYNEQFF
TRBV7-9	-	TRBJ2-2	CASSLRTGDFAGELFF
TRBV19	-	TRBJ1-1	CASRTMPRPNTEAFF
TRBV18	-	TRBJ2-3	CASSLSPGPGADTQYF
TRBV28	-	TRBJ1-4	CASSSPGQANEKLFF
TRBV7-2	-	TRBJ2-5	CASSLGRETQYF
TRBV7-9	-	TRBJ2-3	CASSLVGEGARTQYF
TRBV7-5	-	TRBJ2-1	CARSPRSTSVRYNEQFF
TRBV11-2	few	TRBJ2-2	CASNLVRNGELFF
TRBV11-2	-	TRBJ2-5	CASSLSGQGETQYF